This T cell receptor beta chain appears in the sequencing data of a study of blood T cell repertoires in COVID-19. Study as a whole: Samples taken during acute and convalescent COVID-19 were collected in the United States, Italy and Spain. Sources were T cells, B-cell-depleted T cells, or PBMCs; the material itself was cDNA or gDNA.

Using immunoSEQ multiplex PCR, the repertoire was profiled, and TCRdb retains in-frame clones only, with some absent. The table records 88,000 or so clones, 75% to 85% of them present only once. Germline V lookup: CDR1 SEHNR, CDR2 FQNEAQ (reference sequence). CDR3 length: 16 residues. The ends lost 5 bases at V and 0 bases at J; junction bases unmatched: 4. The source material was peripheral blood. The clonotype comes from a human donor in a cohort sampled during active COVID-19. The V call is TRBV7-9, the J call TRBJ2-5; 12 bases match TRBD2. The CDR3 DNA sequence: TGTGCCAGCAGCCCCGGACTAGCGGGGTACCAAGAGACCCAGTACTTC. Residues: CASSPGLAGYQETQYF.